Listed below are T cell receptor beta chains from one sample, sequenced in a study of blood T cells in healthy people across ages. TCRdb reprocessed the 5' RACE reads with MiXCR, giving one entry per CDR3 protein. The sample includes under 1 million distinct CDR3 sequences, more than 40% seen only once; the top ten take roughly 19%. Specimen: blood. All receptors derive from a man aged 55 to 70 in good health. CDR3s include the opening cysteine and the closing phenylalanine or tryptophan. D genes are given only for firm matches. Size values are once, few and many counts, or a class for expanded clones, and some rows have none.

j_gene: TRBJ1-1
d_gene: NA
v_gene: TRBV15
abundance: NA
CDR3aa: CATSSPRGENTEAFF
CDR3nt: TGTGCCACTAGCAGCCCCCGTGGAGAGAACACTGAAGCTTTCTTT

j_gene: TRBJ2-3
d_gene: TRBD1
v_gene: TRBV28
abundance: few
CDR3aa: CASSLLQRTGAPDTQYF
CDR3nt: TGTGCCAGCAGTTTATTACAAAGGACAGGGGCCCCAGATACGCAGTATTTT

j_gene: TRBJ2-1
d_gene: TRBD2
v_gene: TRBV7-9
abundance: once
CDR3aa: CATTTRLAGADYNEQFF
CDR3nt: TGTGCCACCACAACGAGACTAGCGGGGGCTGACTACAATGAGCAGTTCTTC

j_gene: TRBJ2-7
d_gene: NA
v_gene: TRBV28
abundance: few
CDR3aa: CASSLLGGPVYEQYF
CDR3nt: TGTGCCAGCAGTTTATTGGGGGGCCCAGTCTACGAGCAGTACTTC

j_gene: TRBJ1-6
d_gene: NA
v_gene: TRBV7-9
abundance: NA
CDR3aa: CASSFPLSPLHF
CDR3nt: TGTGCCAGCAGCTTTCCTCTTTCACCCCTCCACTTT

j_gene: TRBJ2-1
d_gene: TRBD1
v_gene: TRBV4-1
abundance: NA
CDR3aa: CASSQTGQGEDEQFF
CDR3nt: TGCGCCAGCAGCCAAACGGGACAGGGGGAGGATGAGCAGTTCTTC

j_gene: TRBJ2-5
d_gene: NA
v_gene: TRBV6-2/TRBV6-3
abundance: NA
CDR3aa: CANRGQDQETQYF
CDR3nt: TGTGCCAACCGGGGACAAGACCAAGAGACCCAGTACTTC

j_gene: TRBJ2-7
d_gene: NA
v_gene: TRBV27
abundance: many
CDR3aa: CARKTGPPDNPWRGQYF
CDR3nt: TGTGCCAGAAAAACCGGGCCCCCTGACAATCCATGGCGAGGGCAGTACTTC

j_gene: TRBJ1-1
d_gene: NA
v_gene: TRBV20-1
abundance: many
CDR3aa: CSARDPRGMNTEAFF
CDR3nt: TGCAGTGCTAGAGATCCGAGGGGGATGAACACTGAAGCTTTCTTT

j_gene: TRBJ2-7
d_gene: TRBD2
v_gene: TRBV7-2
abundance: many
CDR3aa: CASSLTAGGRTYEQYF
CDR3nt: TGTGCCAGCAGCTTAACAGCGGGGGGGCGAACCTACGAGCAGTACTTC

j_gene: TRBJ1-5
d_gene: NA
v_gene: TRBV20-1
abundance: NA
CDR3aa: CSARIGGNQPQHF
CDR3nt: TGCAGTGCTAGAATCGGGGGCAATCAGCCCCAGCATTTT

j_gene: TRBJ2-3
d_gene: TRBD2
v_gene: TRBV5-1
abundance: once
CDR3aa: CASSFWTGRVAGLTDTQYF
CDR3nt: TGCGCCAGCAGCTTTTGGACCGGGAGAGTAGCGGGGTTAACAGATACGCAGTATTTT

j_gene: TRBJ2-4
d_gene: NA
v_gene: TRBV5-1
abundance: few
CDR3aa: CASSPSEGIGGVAKNIQYF
CDR3nt: TGCGCCAGCAGCCCAAGTGAGGGGATCGGTGGGGTAGCCAAAAACATTCAGTACTTC

j_gene: TRBJ2-5
d_gene: NA
v_gene: TRBV15
abundance: NA
CDR3aa: CATSRVTAVQETQYF
CDR3nt: TGTGCCACCAGCAGAGTCACAGCTGTTCAAGAGACCCAGTACTTC

j_gene: TRBJ2-7
d_gene: TRBD2
v_gene: TRBV7-2
abundance: few
CDR3aa: CASSLVAGYEQYF
CDR3nt: TGTGCCAGCAGCTTAGTAGCGGGTTACGAGCAGTACTTC

j_gene: TRBJ2-7
d_gene: NA
v_gene: TRBV6-6
abundance: NA
CDR3aa: CASGSTTYEQYF
CDR3nt: TGTGCCAGCGGGTCCACCACCTACGAGCAGTACTTC

j_gene: TRBJ1-2
d_gene: TRBD1
v_gene: TRBV6-6
abundance: few
CDR3aa: CASSLPLTGGVYGYTF
CDR3nt: TGTGCCAGCAGTTTACCACTAACAGGGGGGGTCTATGGCTACACCTTC

j_gene: TRBJ1-2
d_gene: TRBD1
v_gene: TRBV6-2/TRBV6-3
abundance: NA
CDR3aa: CASSSSRQGYGYTF
CDR3nt: TGTGCCAGCAGTTCCTCTAGACAGGGGTACGGCTACACCTTC

j_gene: TRBJ2-7
d_gene: TRBD1
v_gene: TRBV28
abundance: few
CDR3aa: CASRGRPGGTYEQYF
CDR3nt: TGTGCCAGCAGGGGGAGACCAGGGGGCACCTACGAGCAGTACTTC

j_gene: TRBJ2-2
d_gene: TRBD2
v_gene: TRBV9
abundance: NA
CDR3aa: CASSVGPAGATGELFF
CDR3nt: TGTGCCAGCAGCGTAGGCCCAGCGGGGGCTACCGGGGAGCTGTTTTTT

j_gene: TRBJ2-1
d_gene: NA
v_gene: TRBV6-2/TRBV6-3
abundance: NA
CDR3aa: CASTPGQAGTNEQFF
CDR3nt: TGTGCCAGCACCCCCGGGCAGGCTGGGACCAATGAGCAGTTCTTC

j_gene: TRBJ2-3
d_gene: NA
v_gene: TRBV21-1
abundance: NA
CDR3aa: CASSKGRGSTDTQYF
CDR3nt: TGTGCCAGCAGCAAGGGGCGGGGGAGCACAGATACGCAGTATTTT

j_gene: TRBJ2-5
d_gene: TRBD2
v_gene: TRBV11-2
abundance: NA
CDR3aa: CASSLTAGGLAETQYF
CDR3nt: TGTGCCAGCAGCTTAACAGCGGGGGGCCTAGCGGAGACCCAGTACTTC

j_gene: TRBJ1-1
d_gene: NA
v_gene: TRBV6-5
abundance: NA
CDR3aa: CASSYSRWGNTEAFF
CDR3nt: TGTGCCAGCAGTTACTCGAGGTGGGGAAACACTGAAGCTTTCTTT

j_gene: TRBJ2-7
d_gene: NA
v_gene: TRBV12-3/TRBV12-4
abundance: NA
CDR3aa: CASSFGLERYNEQYF
CDR3nt: TGTGCCAGCAGTTTCGGACTGGAGCGGTACAATGAGCAGTACTTC

j_gene: TRBJ2-2
d_gene: NA
v_gene: TRBV20-1
abundance: NA
CDR3aa: CSAPDPSENTGELFF
CDR3nt: TGCAGTGCACCAGATCCTAGCGAGAACACCGGGGAGCTGTTTTTT

j_gene: TRBJ2-3
d_gene: NA
v_gene: TRBV7-9
abundance: NA
CDR3aa: CASSYPNVGTDTQYF
CDR3nt: TGTGCCAGCAGCTACCCCAACGTCGGCACAGATACGCAGTATTTT

j_gene: TRBJ2-5
d_gene: NA
v_gene: TRBV30
abundance: NA
CDR3aa: CAWSHIGGMGETQYF
CDR3nt: TGTGCCTGGAGTCACATCGGGGGAATGGGGGAGACCCAGTACTTC

j_gene: TRBJ2-5
d_gene: TRBD1
v_gene: TRBV20-1
abundance: few
CDR3aa: CSASPTGEETQYF
CDR3nt: TGCAGTGCTAGTCCCACAGGGGAAGAGACCCAGTACTTC

j_gene: TRBJ2-7
d_gene: NA
v_gene: TRBV3-1
abundance: few
CDR3aa: CASSQDGVSAYEQYF
CDR3nt: TGTGCCAGCAGCCAAGATGGCGTATCCGCCTACGAGCAGTACTTC

j_gene: TRBJ2-1
d_gene: TRBD2
v_gene: TRBV4-1
abundance: NA
CDR3aa: CASSQEMRGVYNEQFF
CDR3nt: TGCGCCAGCAGCCAAGAGATGCGGGGGGTCTACAATGAGCAGTTCTTC

j_gene: TRBJ1-6
d_gene: TRBD1
v_gene: TRBV11-2
abundance: NA
CDR3aa: CASSVQGTSPLHF
CDR3nt: TGTGCCAGTAGCGTACAGGGGACCTCACCCCTCCACTTT

j_gene: TRBJ1-6
d_gene: NA
v_gene: TRBV4-1
abundance: NA
CDR3aa: CASSQDREGDYSPLHF
CDR3nt: TGCGCCAGCAGCCAAGACCGGGAGGGGGATTATTCACCCCTCCACTTT

j_gene: TRBJ2-7
d_gene: TRBD1
v_gene: TRBV9
abundance: NA
CDR3aa: CASSLSTGGVYEQYF
CDR3nt: TGTGCCAGCAGCTTGTCGACAGGGGGTGTCTACGAGCAGTACTTC

j_gene: TRBJ2-1
d_gene: NA
v_gene: TRBV7-2
abundance: NA
CDR3aa: CASSLEGGVSYNEQFF
CDR3nt: TGTGCCAGCAGCTTAGAGGGCGGGGTCTCCTACAATGAGCAGTTCTTC

j_gene: TRBJ2-1
d_gene: NA
v_gene: TRBV25-1
abundance: once
CDR3aa: CASSEGRGAYNEQFF
CDR3nt: TGTGCCAGCAGTGAGGGCAGGGGGGCCTACAATGAGCAGTTCTTC

j_gene: TRBJ1-2
d_gene: NA
v_gene: TRBV12-3/TRBV12-4
abundance: NA
CDR3aa: CASTWGSRGYTF
CDR3nt: TGTGCCAGCACCTGGGGCAGCCGGGGCTACACCTTC

j_gene: TRBJ1-6
d_gene: TRBD1
v_gene: TRBV7-2
abundance: once
CDR3aa: CASSYTGAGSPLHF
CDR3nt: TGTGCCAGCAGCTATACAGGGGCGGGTTCACCCCTCCACTTT

j_gene: TRBJ2-5
d_gene: NA
v_gene: TRBV20-1
abundance: few
CDR3aa: CSARDLATNSWTQYF
CDR3nt: TGCAGTGCTAGAGATTTAGCGACCAACTCTTGGACCCAGTACTTC

j_gene: TRBJ2-2
d_gene: TRBD2
v_gene: TRBV4-3
abundance: NA
CDR3aa: CASSLGLAGGPTGELFF
CDR3nt: TGCGCCAGCAGCCTGGGACTAGCGGGGGGGCCCACCGGGGAGCTGTTTTTT

j_gene: TRBJ2-3
d_gene: NA
v_gene: TRBV20-1
abundance: NA
CDR3aa: CSAITSTDTQYF
CDR3nt: TGCAGTGCTATAACCAGCACAGATACGCAGTATTTT

j_gene: TRBJ2-7
d_gene: NA
v_gene: TRBV4-3
abundance: few
CDR3aa: CASGQAGTPTYEQYF
CDR3nt: TGCGCCAGCGGCCAGGCCGGGACTCCTACCTACGAGCAGTACTTC

j_gene: TRBJ2-5
d_gene: NA
v_gene: TRBV27
abundance: NA
CDR3aa: CASTKGPGMAQYF
CDR3nt: TGTGCCAGCACAAAAGGTCCGGGAATGGCCCAGTACTTC

j_gene: TRBJ2-1
d_gene: NA
v_gene: TRBV7-6
abundance: few
CDR3aa: CASSHPTKTRNEQFF
CDR3nt: TGTGCCAGTAGCCACCCCACAAAAACTAGGAATGAGCAGTTCTTC

j_gene: TRBJ2-1
d_gene: NA
v_gene: TRBV5-1
abundance: NA
CDR3aa: CASSLAAGNNEQFF
CDR3nt: TGCGCCAGCAGCTTGGCCGCTGGAAACAATGAGCAGTTCTTC

j_gene: TRBJ2-3
d_gene: TRBD2
v_gene: TRBV4-3
abundance: NA
CDR3aa: CASSQDLAGGIDTQYF
CDR3nt: TGCGCCAGCAGCCAAGATCTGGCGGGGGGTATAGATACGCAGTATTTT

j_gene: TRBJ2-7
d_gene: NA
v_gene: TRBV12-3/TRBV12-4
abundance: few
CDR3aa: CASSLWGHMPYEQYF
CDR3nt: TGTGCCAGCAGTTTATGGGGCCACATGCCCTACGAGCAGTACTTC